Shown below are 32 T cell receptor beta chains from a single sample sequenced in a study of CD8+CD57+ T cells in acquired aplastic anemia. Researchers used genomic DNA as the template to profile TCR beta VDJ and CDR3. Each CDR3 protein is one row after TCRdb ran MiXCR on the reads. The data contain approximately 80,000 distinct CDR3 sequences, roughly two thirds of them singletons. Before being chosen for sequencing, patients had shown CD8+CD57+ cell expansion by flow cytometry. Sequencing was done on a sample of sorted CD4+, CD8+, or CD8+CD57+ T cells (not recorded which) from PBMCs. The receptors stem from a human donor with aplastic anemia.

The chain uses TRBV12-5 and TRBJ1-5, with 7 nucleotides matching TRBD1. Trimming removed 8 bases from V and 7 bases from J; junction bases left unmatched: 11. The CDR3 extends over 14 amino acids. Germline lookup yields CDR1 LGHNT and CDR2 FRNRAP. CDR3 protein: CASSPRTGGQPQHF. The CDR3 DNA sequence: TGTGCTAGTTCCCCCAGGACAGGCGGGCAGCCCCAGCATTTT.

CDR3 protein: CASGLVLGRLSEAFF. The CDR3, as DNA: TGTGCTAGTGGTTTGGTACTAGGGCGCCTTTCTGAAGCTTTCTTT. V is TRBV12-5 and J is TRBJ1-1; D is unclear. Looked up from germline, CDR1 is LGHNT and CDR2 is FRNRAP. There are 15 residues in the CDR3. V lost 0 bases, J lost 6 bases, and 14 bases lay in between.

The V and J genes are TRBV2 and TRBJ2-7; a weak D match, TRBD1 (6 bases). CDR1 is SNHLY, CDR2 FYNNEI, per germline. The CDR3 consists of 14 residues. The V gene lost 4 bases and the J gene lost 2 bases, with 12 bases spanning the gap. The CDR3: CASSAGRGAYEQYF. In DNA, the CDR3 is TGTGCCAGCAGTGCTGGCAGGGGAGCCTACGAGCAGTACTTC.

Comments on this clonotype: A junction boundary mismatches the germline segment, possibly from a read error. The chain has TRBV5-1 and TRBJ2-2; no clear D gene. The length of the CDR3 is 14 residues. The V gene's germline CDR1 is SGHRS and CDR2 YFSETQ. CDR3 DNA: TGCGCCAGCAGCCAAGATAAGGCCACCAGGGAGCTGTTTTTT. Amino acids: CASSQDKATRELFF.

The chain joins TRBV11-1 to TRBJ2-7; perhaps D is TRBD1 or TRBD2 (6 bases each). Trimming removed 5 bases at V and 2 bases at J, with 19 bases between. The CDR3 extends over 16 amino acids. In germline, CDR1 is SGHAT, CDR2 FQDESV (reference sequence). CDR3 nucleotides: TGTGCCAGCAGCCCGTCGGCCAAGGGGGGACCCTACGAGCAGTACTTC. The encoded protein is CASSPSAKGGPYEQYF.

The chain uses TRBV7-1 and TRBJ2-1, with 10 bases aligning to TRBD2. TRBV7-1 is marked as an open reading frame, function uncertain. CDR3 size: 18 residues. With V trimmed by 5 bases and J by 0 bases, 10 bases remained unmatched. The CDR3 DNA reads TGTGCCAGCAGCCCACTCTTCAGCGGGAGGGCCTCCTACAATGAGCAGTTCTTC. Its translation is CASSPLFSGRASYNEQFF.

V is TRBV29-1 and J is TRBJ1-1; the D is unclear. This CDR3 contains 11 residues. The germline CDR1 and CDR2 sequences are SQVTM and ANQGSEA. Trimming stripped 1 base from V and 4 bases from J, with 4 bases between. The CDR3 protein is CSVEAITEAFF. DNA of the CDR3: TGCAGCGTTGAAGCGATCACTGAAGCTTTCTTT.

This clonotype was detected once. One end of the junction does not line up with germline, which may come from a read error. The rearrangement joins TRBV9 to TRBJ2-1; no clear D. Per germline, CDR1 SGDLS and CDR2 YYNGEE. This CDR3 has 16 amino acids. The CDR3: CDSSVHQQRNYNEQFF. CDR3 DNA: TGTGACAGCAGCGTACACCAGCAAAGGAACTACAATGAGCAGTTCTTC.

The chain combines TRBV5-6 with TRBJ2-7, with TRBD2 matching over 10 bases. The V and J ends lost 7 bases and 1 base, in that order; junction bases with no gene match: 8. Germline V gives CDR1 SGHDT, CDR2 YYEEEE. CDR3 length: 15 amino acids. This CDR3 reads CASQEGLASSYEQYF. The CDR3 region has the DNA TGTGCCAGCCAAGAGGGACTAGCGTCATCCTACGAGCAGTACTTC. The full variable domain, with the rest looked up from reference TRBV5-6 and TRBJ2-7, is DAGVTQSPTHLIKTRGQQVTLRCSPKSGHDTVSWYQQALGQGPQFIFQYYEEEERQRGNFPDRFSGHQFPNYSSELNVNALLLGDSALYLCASQEGLASSYEQYFGPGTRLTVT.

The chain uses TRBV20-1 and TRBJ1-1; 9 bases are shared with TRBD1. Germline CDR1 is DFQATT and CDR2 is SNEGSKA (reference sequence). CDR3 length: 14 amino acids. V gave up 4 bases and J gave up 3 bases; unmatched junction bases: 6. CDR3 amino acids: CSATTGTGHTEAFF. The DNA for the CDR3 is TGCAGTGCTACAACCGGGACAGGGCACACTGAAGCTTTCTTT.

Concerning this clonotype: It is likely a read error, because the conserved phenylalanine at the end of the CDR3 is missing. The V call is TRBV7-9, the J call TRBJ2-7, with D hard to call. The V and J ends lost 4 bases and 3 bases respectively, with 10 bases between them. This CDR3 is 13 amino acids long. In germline, CDR1 is SEHNR, CDR2 FQNEAQ (reference sequence). DNA for the CDR3: TGTGCCAGCAGCTCCCCGAGCGACTACGAGCAGTACTCC. Translation: CASSSPSDYEQYS.

J is TRBJ2-7 and V is TRBV19; 10 bases are shared with TRBD1. This CDR3 comprises 15 residues. Germline loops: CDR1 LNHDA, CDR2 SQIVND (reference sequence). J gave up 2 bases and V 3 bases, and 4 bases lay outside the gene matches. CDR3 region: CASSMLGQGTYEQYF. The CDR3 DNA is TGTGCCAGTAGTATGTTGGGACAGGGGACCTACGAGCAGTACTTC.

This clonotype appeared a few times. The chain combines TRBV12-3 or TRBV12-4 with TRBJ1-1, with D unresolved. The CDR3 has 13 amino acids. V was clipped by 11 bases and J by 1 base, with 14 bases between them. The DNA for the CDR3 is TGTGCCTCTTCGGGAGAAGGGAACACTGAAGCTTTCTTT. Translation: CASSGEGNTEAFF.

This clonotype has only a few counts. V gene TRBV7-9 combines with J gene TRBJ2-7; D remains ambiguous. The V end was cut by 5 bases, the J end by 0 bases, with 5 bases between. Germline V gives CDR1 SEHNR, CDR2 FQNEAQ (reference sequence). This CDR3 comprises 12 residues. This CDR3 is CASSGHSYEQYF. The CDR3 DNA reads TGTGCCAGCAGCGGTCACTCCTACGAGCAGTACTTC.

Regarding this clonotype: A junction boundary mismatches the germline segment, possibly from a read error. The chain links TRBV2 to TRBJ2-5, with TRBD2 matching 7 bases. The V gene's germline CDR1 is SNHLY and CDR2 FYNNEI. The CDR3 extends over 10 amino acids. The DNA of the CDR3 is TGTGCCAGCAGTGAAGACCGGACTAGCTTC. Its protein is CASSEDRTSF.

The chain recombines TRBV2 with TRBJ2-5; no clear D. This CDR3 contains 13 residues. Deletions cut 2 bases from V and 3 bases from J, with 7 bases between. Germline CDR1 reads SNHLY; CDR2 reads FYNNEI. CDR3 sequence (DNA): TGTGCCAGCAGTGAAACGCAGGAAGAGACCCAGTACTTC. This translates into CASSETQEETQYF.

This chain's CDR3 is CASSSGGVSYEQYF. CDR3 nucleotide sequence: TGCGCCAGCAGCTCGGGAGGGGTCTCCTACGAGCAGTACTTC. The rearrangement links TRBV5-1 to TRBJ2-7; 8 bases are a match to TRBD2. CDR1 and CDR2 from the germline V gene are SGHRS and YFSETQ. CDR3 size: 14 residues. Germline trimming cut 3 bases from V and 0 bases from J; bases unmatched to any gene: 2.

The chain couples TRBV5-6 to TRBJ1-6; D is uncertain. With 0 bases removed from V and 0 bases from J, the gap between germline ends came to 16 bases. CDR3 size: 19 residues. Germline lookup yields CDR1 SGHDT and CDR2 YYEEEE. The CDR3 region has the DNA TGTGCCAGCAGCTTGGGGGGTTATATAGGGAGCTCCTATAATTCACCCCTCCACTTT. This sequence encodes CASSLGGYIGSSYNSPLHF.

This clonotype was detected a few times. The chain is built from TRBV6-2 or TRBV6-3 and TRBJ1-3; a possible D gene is TRBD1 (5 bases). The V and J ends lost 2 bases and 2 bases respectively, with 19 bases between them. The V gene's germline CDR1 is MNHEY and CDR2 SVGEGT. The CDR3 is 18 amino acids. Here the CDR3 reads CASSYPIRDLGTGNTIYF. CDR3 in DNA: TGTGCCAGCAGTTACCCGATAAGGGACCTGGGAACTGGAAACACCATATATTTT.

This clonotype was found a few times. J is TRBJ1-2 and V is TRBV19; no reliable D call. The CDR3 has 15 amino acids. Trimming removed 3 bases from V and 4 bases from J, with 15 bases in between. Germline V gene lookup returns CDR1 LNHDA and CDR2 SQIVND (reference sequence). In DNA, the CDR3 is TGTGCCAGTAGTATCCCCCCAGCAGGATTCTATGGCTACACCTTC. The encoded protein is CASSIPPAGFYGYTF.

This chain links TRBV11-1 with TRBJ2-3; 8 positions match TRBD1. The J segment lost 1 base and the V segment lost 5 bases, leaving 8 bases of the junction unmatched. This CDR3 region has 16 residues. CDR1 and CDR2 from the germline V gene are SGHAT and FQDESV (reference sequence). CDR3 region: CASSPTGGEGTDTQYF. CDR3 sequence (DNA): TGTGCCAGCAGCCCTACAGGGGGTGAGGGCACAGATACGCAGTATTTT.

This clonotype occurred a few times. This sequence joins TRBV7-2 and TRBJ2-7; 9 bases are a match to TRBD2. CDR3 size: 13 residues. CDR1 is SGHTA and CDR2 is FQGNSA in the germline V gene. Trimming removed 3 bases from V and 7 bases from J; junction bases left unmatched: 4. CDR3 sequence (DNA): TGTGCCAGCAGCTTTGGACTAGCGTTTGAGCAGTACTTC. It translates to CASSFGLAFEQYF. Using reference TRBV7-2 and TRBJ2-7 for the parts outside the CDR3, the full variable domain is GAGVSQSPSNKVTEKGKDVELRCDPISGHTALYWYRQSLGQGLEFLIYFQGNSAPDKSGLPSDRFSAERTGGSVSTLTIQRTQQEDSAVYLCASSFGLAFEQYFGPGTRLTVT.

The chain recombines TRBV20-1 with TRBJ2-5; no definite D call. V lost 3 bases to trimming and J lost 2 bases, with 1 base between them. From germline, CDR1 is DFQATT and CDR2 SNEGSKA (reference sequence). The CDR3 is 10 residues long. The CDR3, as DNA: TGCAGTGCTAGTCAAGAGACCCAGTACTTC. Residues: CSASQETQYF.

This clonotype was seen a handful of times. The chain recombines TRBV14 with TRBJ2-7; unclear D gene. The CDR3 is made up of 12 amino acids. Trimming shortened V by 2 bases and J by 3 bases, and 5 bases separated the two germline ends. The germline gives CDR1 SGHDN, CDR2 FVKESK. CDR3 amino acids: CASSQLGYEQYF. CDR3 nucleotide sequence: TGTGCCAGCAGCCAATTGGGCTACGAGCAGTACTTC.

The chain uses TRBV16 and TRBJ2-7; the match to TRBD1 covers 9 bases. The germline V gene has CDR1 KGHSY and CDR2 FQNENV. This CDR3 region has 14 residues. J gave up 5 bases and V 4 bases, and 6 bases lay outside the gene matches. The CDR3: CASSRGQGLDEQYF. The CDR3 bases are TGTGCCAGCAGCCGGGGACAGGGTCTCGACGAGCAGTACTTC.

This clonotype was observed many times. This chain joins TRBV5-1 and TRBJ2-7, with D perhaps given as TRBD1 or TRBD2 (6 bases each). The CDR3 spans 14 residues. V lost 7 bases to trimming and J lost 5 bases, with 19 bases between them. Germline lookup yields CDR1 SGHRS and CDR2 YFSETQ. CDR3 sequence (DNA): TGCGCCAGCCAGGACGGGGGCGGGTTGGACGAGCAGTACTTC. It is translated as CASQDGGGLDEQYF.

The J gene is TRBJ2-3, the V gene TRBV11-1; TRBD2 aligns across 7 bases. J lost 1 base, V lost 2 bases, and 3 bases had no gene match. Per germline, CDR1 SGHAT and CDR2 FQDESV (reference sequence). The length of the CDR3 is 15 residues. The CDR3: CASSLLAARTDTQYF. CDR3 DNA sequence: TGTGCCAGCAGCTTACTAGCGGCGCGCACAGATACGCAGTATTTT.

This clonotype was seen many times. The chain combines TRBV20-1 with TRBJ1-2; 9 bases fit TRBD1. The germline V gene encodes CDR1 DFQATT and CDR2 SNEGSKA (reference sequence). CDR3 size: 16 residues. V lost 6 bases, J lost 1 base, and 12 bases stayed unmatched. CDR3 in DNA: TGCAGTGCCCTCACCGGGACAGGGTTCGATAACTATGGCTACACCTTC. Its protein is CSALTGTGFDNYGYTF.

This chain uses TRBV20-1 with TRBJ1-1, with D tentatively TRBD1 (5 bases). Per germline, CDR1 DFQATT and CDR2 SNEGSKA (reference sequence). The CDR3 runs 13 residues. Trimming removed 6 bases at V and 5 bases at J, with 16 bases between. In DNA, the CDR3 is TGCAGTGCACGCACACAGGAGGGGACTGAAGCTTTCTTT. Its translation: CSARTQEGTEAFF.

V is TRBV7-9 and J is TRBJ2-5; D gene unclear. Trimming cost V 3 bases and J 4 bases, with 6 bases left between them. Germline V lookup: CDR1 SEHNR, CDR2 FQNEAQ (reference sequence). The CDR3 extends over 12 amino acids. CDR3: CASSFGGETQYF. Written as DNA, the CDR3 is TGTGCCAGCAGCTTTGGTGGAGAGACCCAGTACTTC.

This clonotype was recorded a few times. CDR3 sequence reads: CASSFGDQGYF. In DNA, the CDR3 is TGTGCCAGCAGCTTCGGGGACCAGGGGTACTTC. This chain connects TRBV7-9 to TRBJ2-7, with D possibly called TRBD1 or TRBD2 (5 bases each). Germline values: CDR1 SEHNR, CDR2 FQNEAQ (reference sequence). The CDR3 has 11 residues. The germline V and J ends were trimmed by 3 bases and 12 bases, with 12 bases remaining between them.

The V gene is TRBV20-1, the J gene TRBJ2-1; 9 bases align to TRBD1. CDR1 DFQATT and CDR2 SNEGSKA come from the germline V gene (reference sequence). This CDR3 is built from 19 residues. Trimming took 3 bases from V and 5 from J; bases not matched to a gene: 20. The CDR3 reads CSARYRGQGNRDWDNEQFF. As DNA, the CDR3 is TGCAGTGCTAGGTACAGGGGACAGGGTAACCGGGACTGGGACAATGAGCAGTTCTTC.